Listed below are T cell receptor beta chains from one sample, sequenced in a study of monozygotic twins with inflammatory bowel disease. For each CDR3 protein, TCRdb gives one entry from its re-call of the 5' RACE reads, without DNA. The table for this sample gives 200,000 to 250,000 distinct CDR3 sequences. Sequenced input: blood. These receptors were taken from a human donor with ulcerative colitis or Crohn's disease, or a healthy co-twin of an affected twin (not recorded which). CDR3s include the opening cysteine and the closing phenylalanine or tryptophan. Fields, in order: V gene, J gene, CDR3 length, CDR3 protein.

v_call: TRBV5-6
j_call: TRBJ2-7
cdr3_length: 14
cdr3_aa: CASSFGTGNYEQYF

v_call: TRBV20-1
j_call: TRBJ2-1
cdr3_length: 15
cdr3_aa: CSARPRPGSNNEQFF

v_call: TRBV6-1
j_call: TRBJ1-4
cdr3_length: 14
cdr3_aa: CASATQGQGEKLFF

v_call: TRBV6-5
j_call: TRBJ2-5
cdr3_length: 13
cdr3_aa: CASSYRLLETQYF

v_call: TRBV5-1
j_call: TRBJ1-1
cdr3_length: 14
cdr3_aa: CASSPGGLGTEAFF

v_call: TRBV7-2
j_call: TRBJ2-7
cdr3_length: 15
cdr3_aa: CASSLSGTLPYEQYF

v_call: TRBV7-2
j_call: TRBJ2-7
cdr3_length: 15
cdr3_aa: CASSSKGLGSYEQYF

v_call: TRBV7-9
j_call: TRBJ2-3
cdr3_length: 15
cdr3_aa: CASSPRSGSTDTQYF

v_call: TRBV5-1
j_call: TRBJ2-7
cdr3_length: 15
cdr3_aa: CASSLVGRDAYEQYF

v_call: TRBV4-1
j_call: TRBJ2-3
cdr3_length: 15
cdr3_aa: CASSQVGGGTDTQYF

v_call: TRBV5-1
j_call: TRBJ2-1
cdr3_length: 15
cdr3_aa: CASSPRVAGGNEQFF

v_call: TRBV12-3/TRBV12-4
j_call: TRBJ1-5
cdr3_length: 14
cdr3_aa: CASTLAGYGQHQHF

v_call: TRBV4-2
j_call: TRBJ1-2
cdr3_length: 15
cdr3_aa: CASSQPGRMNYGYTF

v_call: TRBV9
j_call: TRBJ1-1
cdr3_length: 15
cdr3_aa: CASSVVTGGATEAFF

v_call: TRBV28
j_call: TRBJ1-2
cdr3_length: 15
cdr3_aa: CASSPSWGGIHGYTF

v_call: TRBV5-6
j_call: TRBJ2-5
cdr3_length: 13
cdr3_aa: CASSRGIGETQYF

v_call: TRBV9
j_call: TRBJ2-6
cdr3_length: 17
cdr3_aa: CASSPRTGEAGANVLTF

v_call: TRBV7-9
j_call: TRBJ2-2
cdr3_length: 14
cdr3_aa: CASSLEAATGELFF

v_call: TRBV5-4
j_call: TRBJ2-1
cdr3_length: 15
cdr3_aa: CASTTSGGPFNEQFF

v_call: TRBV7-6
j_call: TRBJ2-1
cdr3_length: 13
cdr3_aa: CASSFASDNEQFF

v_call: TRBV13
j_call: TRBJ2-2
cdr3_length: 14
cdr3_aa: CASLEAGRTGELFF

v_call: TRBV24-1
j_call: TRBJ2-3
cdr3_length: 13
cdr3_aa: CATSDSRTDTQYF

v_call: TRBV9
j_call: TRBJ1-1
cdr3_length: 13
cdr3_aa: CASSVEQGTEAFF

v_call: TRBV4-1
j_call: TRBJ2-7
cdr3_length: 15
cdr3_aa: CASSQATGVFYEQYF

v_call: TRBV5-5
j_call: TRBJ2-3
cdr3_length: 16
cdr3_aa: CASSLGLQTSTDTQYF

v_call: TRBV19
j_call: TRBJ2-5
cdr3_length: 18
cdr3_aa: CATQMGRGHARGVETQYF

v_call: TRBV5-1
j_call: TRBJ1-1
cdr3_length: 15
cdr3_aa: CASSQMTGKVSEAFF

v_call: TRBV12-3/TRBV12-4
j_call: TRBJ2-3
cdr3_length: 13
cdr3_aa: CASSRQATDTQYF

v_call: TRBV20-1
j_call: TRBJ1-1
cdr3_length: 14
cdr3_aa: CSARTDHMNTEAFF

v_call: TRBV4-2
j_call: TRBJ2-3
cdr3_length: 16
cdr3_aa: CASTGGPGGSTDTQYF

v_call: TRBV29-1
j_call: TRBJ1-1
cdr3_length: 14
cdr3_aa: CSVEGWTGNTEAFF

v_call: TRBV27
j_call: TRBJ1-1
cdr3_length: 11
cdr3_aa: CASTGATEAFF

v_call: TRBV12-3/TRBV12-4
j_call: TRBJ1-5
cdr3_length: 14
cdr3_aa: CASSPGASNQLQHF

v_call: TRBV5-1
j_call: TRBJ2-5
cdr3_length: 13
cdr3_aa: CASRASGQETQYF